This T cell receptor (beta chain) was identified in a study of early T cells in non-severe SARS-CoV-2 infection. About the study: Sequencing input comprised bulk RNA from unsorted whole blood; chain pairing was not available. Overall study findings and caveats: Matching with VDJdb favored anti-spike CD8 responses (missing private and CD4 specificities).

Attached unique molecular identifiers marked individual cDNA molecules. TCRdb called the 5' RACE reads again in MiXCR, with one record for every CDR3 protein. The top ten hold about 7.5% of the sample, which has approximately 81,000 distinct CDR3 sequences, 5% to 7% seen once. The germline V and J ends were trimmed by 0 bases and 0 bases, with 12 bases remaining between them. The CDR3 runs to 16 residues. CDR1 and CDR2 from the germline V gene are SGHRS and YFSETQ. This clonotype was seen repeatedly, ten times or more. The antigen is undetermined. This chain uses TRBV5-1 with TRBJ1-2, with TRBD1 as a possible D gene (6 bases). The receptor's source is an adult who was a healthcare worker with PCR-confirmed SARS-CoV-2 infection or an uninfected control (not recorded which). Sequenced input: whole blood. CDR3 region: CASSLVMGATNYGYTF. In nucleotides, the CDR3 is TGCGCCAGCAGCTTGGTTATGGGGGCCACTAACTATGGCTACACCTTC.